The T cell receptor (beta chain) described here comes from a study of T cells in Graves' hyperthyroidism and ophthalmopathy. Recently diagnosed hyperthyroidism of less than 2 months' duration affected patients aged 18 to 65. Looked up from germline, CDR1 is LGHDT and CDR2 is YNNKEL (reference sequence). V shed 3 bases and J shed 5 bases, with 10 bases lying between them. The CDR3 consists of 14 residues. It was RNA transcripts that yielded the amplified TCR beta CDR3 regions. HTBI primers were the set used in a first-round RT-PCR of the TCR CDR3. MiXCR, run by TCRdb on the multiplex PCR reads, gives a single entry per CDR3 protein. The sample includes more than 550,000 distinct CDR3 sequences, roughly 17% of them seen just once.

This chain uses TRBV3-1 with TRBJ2-2, with D perhaps being TRBD1 or TRBD2 (6 bases each). The clonotype was recovered from a man in his forties or fifties with Graves' hyperthyroidism. Sequenced sample: blood. CDR3 residues: CASSQKGGTGELFF. CDR3 sequence (DNA): TGTGCCAGCAGCCAGAAGGGGGGTACCGGGGAGCTGTTTTTT.